One and the same sample provided the 9 T cell receptor beta chains below, sequenced in a study of graft-versus-host responses after intestinal transplantation. Which antigens these TCRs recognize remains unknown. Assay used: immunoSEQ multiplex PCR; TCRdb lists only in-frame clones, some missing. The table lists around 69,000 clones, around 91% of them singletons, with roughly 3.9% in the top ten. Sequenced material: unstimulated CD8+ T cells sorted from spleen or lymph node cells, taken before transplant. The receptors here all came from a human donor who was the organ donor for an intestinal transplant.

This rearrangement joins TRBV27 to TRBJ2-2; 8 bases match TRBD1. The CDR3 totals 16 residues. Germline CDR1 reads MNHEY; CDR2 reads SMNVEV (reference sequence). V trimming: 7 bases; J trimming: 1 base; junction bases outside the gene matches: 8. CDR3 amino acids: CASKPRTGMNTGELFF. CDR3 nucleotides: TGTGCCAGCAAACCTCGGACAGGGATGAACACCGGGGAGCTGTTTTTT.

This chain links TRBV19 with TRBJ2-2; 8 bases match TRBD1. Germline assignment: CDR1 LNHDA and CDR2 SQIVND (reference sequence). The CDR3 loop spans 16 amino acids. Unmatched junction bases numbered 6, after V lost 5 bases and J lost 1 base. The CDR3 protein is CASSAFGTGNTGELFF. In DNA form, the CDR3 reads TGTGCCAGTAGTGCCTTCGGGACAGGGAACACCGGGGAGCTGTTTTTT.

The gene calls are TRBV5-4 and TRBJ2-2; D call uncertain. The germline gives CDR1 SGHNT, CDR2 YYREEE (reference sequence). V was cut by 4 bases and J by 0 bases, with 10 bases left in between. The CDR3 totals 15 residues. As DNA, the CDR3 is TGTGCCAGCAGCGATGCCCGGGCGAACACCGGGGAGCTGTTTTTT. As protein: CASSDARANTGELFF.

The gene calls are TRBV11-1 and TRBJ1-2; 8 bases match TRBD1. Per germline, CDR1 SGHAT and CDR2 FQDESV (reference sequence). CDR3 length: 14 amino acids. V trimming: 5 bases; J trimming: 8 bases; junction bases outside the gene matches: 10. The chain's CDR3 is CASSPPYGTGGYTF. Written as DNA, the CDR3 is TGTGCCAGCAGCCCCCCCTACGGGACAGGAGGCTACACCTTC.

This chain joins TRBV19 and TRBJ1-5; 8 positions match TRBD1. CDR3 length: 15 amino acids. V shed 5 bases, J shed 7 bases, and the junction held 10 bases outside the gene matches. The germline CDR1 and CDR2 sequences are LNHDA and SQIVND (reference sequence). CDR3 DNA sequence: TGTGCCAGTAGTCCAGGACAGGGTCCGGGGCAGCCCCAGCATTTT. Amino acids: CASSPGQGPGQPQHF.

The rearrangement uses TRBV7-5 and TRBJ2-3; TRBD2, the table's D call, was not compared with the DNA. TRBV7-5 is a pseudogene segment. This CDR3 contains 18 residues. CDR3 sequence reads: CARSLGRVNFLDTDTQYF. The DNA of the CDR3 is TGTGCCAGAAGCTTAGGTCGGGTCAACTTCTTGGATACAGATACGCAGTATTTT.

This sequence joins TRBV10-1 and TRBJ2-3, with 10 bases matching TRBD2. There are 15 residues in the CDR3. Germline CDR1 and CDR2: WNHNN and SYGVQD (reference sequence). J lost 3 bases, V lost 3 bases, and 3 bases had no gene match. CDR3: CASSDGSGGTDTQYF. Written as DNA, the CDR3 is TGCGCCAGCAGTGATGGTAGCGGGGGGACAGATACGCAGTATTTT.

The CDR3: CATSSRLAGGLVQSDNEQFF. DNA for the CDR3: TGTGCCACCAGCAGCCGACTAGCGGGGGGCTTAGTCCAATCAGACAATGAGCAGTTCTTC. The V call is TRBV15, the J call TRBJ2-1; 13 positions match TRBD2. Germline V lookup: CDR1 LNHNV, CDR2 YYDKDF (reference sequence). V trimming: 3 bases; J trimming: 5 bases; junction bases outside the gene matches: 16. This CDR3 contains 20 residues.

The rearrangement joins TRBV19 to TRBJ2-1; 9 bases fit TRBD2. The CDR3 has 14 residues. Trimming took 3 bases from V and 7 from J; bases not matched to a gene: 4. Germline V gives CDR1 LNHDA, CDR2 SQIVND (reference sequence). CDR3 DNA sequence: TGTGCCAGTAGTATTGGACTAGCGAGTAATGAGCAGTTCTTC. Protein: CASSIGLASNEQFF.